This TCR beta chain was obtained from a study of T cells in Graves' hyperthyroidism and ophthalmopathy. About the research overall: At initial diagnosis, before any treatment had begun, peripheral blood was obtained.

The germline V gene has CDR1 MNHNS and CDR2 SASEGT. Trimming shortened V by 6 bases and J by 0 bases, and 12 bases separated the two germline ends. The length of the CDR3 is 15 residues. Amplified TCR beta CDR3 regions came from RNA transcripts. When the TCR CDR3 underwent first-round RT-PCR, the HTBI primer set was used. TCRdb independently ran MiXCR on the multiplex PCR reads; one entry per CDR3 protein. The sample records 400,000 to 600,000 distinct CDR3 sequences, roughly 20% being singletons. This clonotype was observed at least ten times. Stable hyperthyroidism: no ophthalmopathy progression over 18 months of follow-up. Exclusion criteria comprised uncontrolled infection, other autoimmune disease, pregnancy or lactation.

The source of this sequence is a man younger than 30 with Graves' hyperthyroidism. Sequencing was carried out using blood. This chain uses TRBV6-1 with TRBJ1-5; no clear D gene. Here the CDR3 reads CASSRYVVSNQPQHF. In DNA form, the CDR3 reads TGTGCCAGCAGCCGCTACGTGGTTAGCAATCAGCCCCAGCATTTT.